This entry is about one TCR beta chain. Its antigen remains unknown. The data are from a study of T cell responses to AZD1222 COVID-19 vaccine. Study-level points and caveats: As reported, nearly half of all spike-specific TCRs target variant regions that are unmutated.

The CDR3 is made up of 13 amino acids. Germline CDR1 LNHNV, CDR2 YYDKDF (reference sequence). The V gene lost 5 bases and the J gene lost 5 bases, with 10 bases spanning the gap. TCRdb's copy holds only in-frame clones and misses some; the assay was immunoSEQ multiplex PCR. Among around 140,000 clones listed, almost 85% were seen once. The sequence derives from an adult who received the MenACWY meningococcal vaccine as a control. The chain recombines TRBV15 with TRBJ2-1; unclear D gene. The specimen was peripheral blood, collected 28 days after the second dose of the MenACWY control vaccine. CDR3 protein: CATSPYLDNEQFF. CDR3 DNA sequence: TGTGCCACCAGCCCTTACTTAGACAATGAGCAGTTCTTC. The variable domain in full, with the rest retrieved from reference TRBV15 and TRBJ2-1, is DAMVIQNPRYQVTQFGKPVTLSCSQTLNHNVMYWYQQKSSQAPKLLFHYYDKDFNNEADTPDNFQSRRPNTSFCFLDIRSPGLGDTAMYLCATSPYLDNEQFFGPGTRLTVL.